The 15 T cell receptor beta chains below were found in one sample sequenced in a study of blood T cell repertoires in COVID-19. Clones were sequenced by immunoSEQ multiplex PCR, and TCRdb holds only the in-frame ones, with some missing. The sample gives fewer than 350,000 clones, 80% to 95% of which show up once; roughly 7% is in the top ten. What was sequenced was peripheral blood. These TCRs come from a woman aged 25 to 39 with COVID-19, enrolled during active disease.

This chain connects TRBV30 to TRBJ2-2; 7 bases align to TRBD2. The germline CDR1 and CDR2 sequences are GTSNPN and SVGIG (reference sequence). Trimming removed 4 bases from V and 5 bases from J; junction bases left unmatched: 4. This CDR3 spans 13 amino acids. In DNA form, the CDR3 reads TGTGCCTGGACTAGCGGTGTGACCGGGGAGCTGTTTTTT. Protein product: CAWTSGVTGELFF.

The chain couples TRBV9 to TRBJ2-1; the D gene is possibly TRBD2 (5 bases). The V end was cut by 1 base, the J end by 10 bases, with 15 bases between. The CDR3 sequence is 14 residues long. Germline CDR1 and CDR2: SGDLS and YYNGEE. CDR3 DNA: TGTGCCAGCAGCGTACTTAGTGATGGCGGGGAGCAGTTCTTC. Protein product: CASSVLSDGGEQFF.

The chain is built from TRBV3-1 (or the pseudogene TRBV3-2) and TRBJ1-5; 8 nucleotides line up with TRBD1. In germline, CDR1 is LGHDT, CDR2 YNNKEL (reference sequence). The CDR3 has 15 amino acids. V trimming: 5 bases; J trimming: 4 bases; junction bases outside the gene matches: 7. CDR3 loop: CASSSGQAGNQPQHF. CDR3 bases: TGTGCCAGCAGCTCGGGACAGGCCGGTAATCAGCCCCAGCATTTT.

The chain couples TRBV10-3 to TRBJ1-2, with 8 bases aligning to TRBD1. Germline V gene lookup returns CDR1 ENHRY and CDR2 SYGVKD. CDR3 size: 12 residues. V was pared by 8 bases and J by 9 bases, with 8 bases of the junction left unmatched. The CDR3 DNA reads as TGTGCCATCGTCTCCGGACAGGGCCGCTACACCTTC. Amino acid sequence: CAIVSGQGRYTF.

The rearrangement joins TRBV9 to TRBJ1-1; D is uncertain. The V gene's germline CDR1 is SGDLS and CDR2 YYNGEE. Trimming pared 0 bases from V and 5 bases from J, leaving 14 bases between. There are 15 residues in the CDR3. The CDR3 reads CASSVGPRGGTEAFF. In nucleotides, the CDR3 is TGTGCCAGCAGCGTAGGCCCCCGGGGTGGGACTGAAGCTTTCTTT. Variable domain in full (rest from reference TRBV9 and TRBJ1-1): DSGVTQTPKHLITATGQRVTLRCSPRSGDLSVYWYQQSLDQGLQFLIQYYNGEERAKGNILERFSAQQFPDLHSELNLSSLELGDSALYFCASSVGPRGGTEAFFGQGTRLTVV.

The V and J genes are TRBV7-6 and TRBJ2-7, with TRBD1 as a possible D gene (6 bases). The germline CDR1 and CDR2 sequences are SGHVS and FNYEAQ. The CDR3 covers 15 residues. The V end lost 1 base, the J end lost 0 bases, and 10 bases lay between the germline ends. CDR3 protein: CASSLEAGASYEQYF. The CDR3 region has the DNA TGTGCCAGCAGCTTAGAAGCAGGGGCCTCCTACGAGCAGTACTTC.

The chain recombines TRBV9 with TRBJ2-1; TRBD2 matches at 8 bases. Unmatched junction bases numbered 10, after V lost 3 bases and J lost 5 bases. CDR1 is SGDLS, CDR2 YYNGEE, per germline. The CDR3 covers 16 residues. Here the CDR3 reads CASSDPDGGRHNEQFF. The CDR3 DNA reads as TGTGCCAGCAGCGACCCTGACGGCGGGAGGCACAATGAGCAGTTCTTC.

This clone was seen only once. The chain has TRBV5-4 and TRBJ1-2, with D hard to call. Germline lookup yields CDR1 SGHNT and CDR2 YYREEE (reference sequence). V gave up 9 bases and J gave up 6 bases, with 18 bases separating them. The CDR3 sequence is 13 residues long. The CDR3 coding sequence is TGTGCCATCAAGTCGGGCCGCGGGGATGGCTACACCTTC. Amino acid sequence: CAIKSGRGDGYTF.

The chain has TRBV4-3 and TRBJ2-5; no clear D. Per the germline V gene, CDR1 is LGHNA and CDR2 is YSLEER. The CDR3 has 15 amino acids. The ends were cut back, 0 bases at V and 2 bases at J, with 10 bases in the middle. This CDR3 is CASSQDQNVQETQYF. The CDR3 DNA sequence: TGCGCCAGCAGCCAAGACCAGAACGTACAAGAGACCCAGTACTTC.

CDR3 residues: CASSPFGQGKGTEAFF. The DNA of the CDR3 is TGTGCCAGCAGCCCCTTCGGCCAGGGAAAGGGGACTGAAGCTTTCTTT. V is TRBV5-5 and J is TRBJ1-1; D is perhaps TRBD1 (5 bases). This CDR3 comprises 16 residues. The V end lost 4 bases, the J end lost 5 bases, and 21 bases lay between the germline ends. Germline CDR1 is SGHKS and CDR2 is YYEKEE (reference sequence). Supplemented by reference TRBV5-5 and TRBJ1-1, the full variable domain reads DAGVTQSPTHLIKTRGQQVTLRCSPISGHKSVSWYQQVLGQGPQFIFQYYEKEERGRGNFPDRFSARQFPNYSSELNVNALLLGDSALYLCASSPFGQGKGTEAFFGQGTRLTVV.

The chain couples TRBV7-2 to TRBJ2-3; TRBD2 is a possible D gene (6 bases). The germline V gene has CDR1 SGHTA and CDR2 FQGNSA. CDR3 length: 14 residues. V was shortened by 0 bases and J by 4 bases, with 8 bases between the two germline ends. The CDR3 bases are TGTGCCAGCAGCTTAGCGGGAGGAGCAGATACGCAGTATTTT. The encoded protein is CASSLAGGADTQYF.

This rearrangement joins TRBV5-4 to TRBJ1-2, with a tentative D call TRBD1 (5 bases). The CDR3 totals 16 residues. The germline V gene encodes CDR1 SGHNT and CDR2 YYREEE (reference sequence). V lost 6 bases and J 5 bases, leaving 23 bases between the germline ends. The CDR3: CASTGFFGGTYYGYTF. For the CDR3, the DNA is TGTGCCAGCACGGGCTTTTTCGGAGGGACCTATTATGGCTACACCTTC.

The V and J genes are TRBV19 and TRBJ1-5, with D perhaps matching TRBD1 (6 bases). This CDR3 is built from 14 residues. Trimming left V 5 bases short and J 4 bases short, with 12 bases between. From germline, CDR1 is LNHDA and CDR2 SQIVND (reference sequence). CDR3 loop: CASSVQGPNQPQHF. In nucleotides, the CDR3 is TGTGCCAGTAGTGTTCAGGGGCCGAATCAGCCCCAGCATTTT.

This sequence joins TRBV5-1 and TRBJ2-7; D is perhaps TRBD1 (6 bases). Looked up from germline, CDR1 is SGHRS and CDR2 is YFSETQ. Trimming pared 2 bases from V and 4 bases from J, leaving 13 bases between. The CDR3 runs to 14 residues. The CDR3 loop is CASSFASGAYEQYF. CDR3 in DNA: TGCGCCAGCAGCTTCGCCTCAGGGGCTTACGAGCAGTACTTC.

The V and J genes are TRBV29-1 and TRBJ2-7; perhaps TRBD1 as D (5 bases). CDR1 is SQVTM, CDR2 ANQGSEA, per germline. The CDR3 is made up of 11 amino acids. The V and J ends lost 4 bases and 2 bases respectively, with 6 bases between them. The CDR3 reads CSVVDTYEQYF. In DNA form, the CDR3 reads TGCAGCGTTGTGGACACCTACGAGCAGTACTTC.